This TCR beta chain appears in the sequencing data of a study of cytomegalovirus exposure and HLA in healthy donors (dated by TCRdb to about 2017). Regarding the study in general: An earlier analysis of a few hundred of the donors reported about 300 Gb of sequence data and 90 million to 120 million unique TCR beta sequences obtained from roughly 180 million T cells. Donor age, sex, ethnicity and CMV serostatus were compiled together with the repertoire data. Besides the first cohort of 550 to 750 subjects, a separate validation cohort made up of over a hundred different subjects was used. Across approximately 400 genotyped donors of the cohort, an average of about 240,000 unique TCR beta nucleotide sequences per donor were sequenced, and approximately 19% of those sequences were non-productive. Among the roughly 390 genotyped donors, approximately 77% belonged to the genetic ancestry cluster associated with self-reported Caucasian donors. To decide whether each TCR beta V gene segment behaved as functional or pseudogenic, an earlier analysis of fewer than 750 of the donors relied on high-throughput TCR beta sequencing. The study was designed to test whether signatures of past pathogen exposure could be identified by cataloging public T cell receptors. All discovery cohort repertoires had been generated on a single sequencing platform. Genome-wide SNP genotypes for about 65% of the 666 donors were used in a later genetic analysis, which treated that subset as a discovery cohort. A later analysis re-analyzed previously published TCR beta repertoires from 550 to 700 donors and added high-resolution HLA genotyping to study TCR occurrence patterns. HLA typing covered class I and class II loci at four-digit resolution. The later analysis used no new phenotypic data to find candidate immune exposures, relying instead on TCR beta sequences and their occurrence across donors. Approximately 310 gigabases of sequencing data and 70 million to 85 million unique TCR sequences were included in an early release covering about 600 HLA-typed donors. Roughly 5 DR-DQ haplotypes were handled as single units for association and clustering, since linkage in the cohort was strong. The study profiled the T cell repertoires of hundreds of subjects by immunosequencing and related them to cytomegalovirus serostatus. Typing coverage differed by locus: A, B, C, DRB1 and DQB1 were typed in about 629-640 donors, DQA1 in about 510, DPA1 in nearly 610, and DPB1 in 450 to 480. The study combined high-throughput TCR immunosequencing, statistical association of individual TCRs with disease status, and machine learning to predict cytomegalovirus infection status. Overall study outcomes, separate from this receptor: In vitro tests confirmed that a few of the cytomegalovirus-associated TCR beta chains recognize cytomegalovirus antigens. For the cohort, immune exposure information was limited to CMV serostatus. The classifier was reported to diagnose cytomegalovirus status with high specificity and sensitivity in both the original cohort and the validation cohort. Correlated functional status among segregating V segments might be attributable to linkage disequilibrium, but an unknown experimental factor could not be ruled out. Because some donors lacked HLA typing at each locus, the association tests relied only on the typed subset. When HLA alleles, especially DR and DQ, strongly co-occurred, TCR associations were difficult to assign to individual alleles. In a later analysis, most CMV-associated TCR beta chains were found to appear HLA-restricted, with HLA associations seemingly driven largely by CMV exposure. This cohort had only TCR beta chains sequenced, and the lack of alpha or paired-chain data limited which features could be detected. An earlier analysis of approximately 530 of the donors showed that most TCR beta V segments appeared in productive rearrangements either about 90% or about 30% of the time, which broadly matched IMGT annotations. Roughly uniform sequencing depth across donors was assumed in presence/absence analyses, although this assumption may not hold. Because counts were too low, around 18 rarely observed V segments, including chromosome 9 orphons, were left out of the earlier analysis of 587 of the donors. Across donors, most TCR sequences were observed very rarely, whereas some public TCRs were present in many individuals. In a later analysis, TCR association rates were found to vary across HLA loci, with the most associated TCRs seen for DRB1 alleles and the fewest for HLA-C alleles. V-gene and J-gene trimming of TCR beta chains was associated with a missense DCLRE1C variant in a later genetic analysis, and the association was replicated in an independent cohort. It was suggested by the authors that the approach could potentially be generalized to other disease states and immunological phenotypes. According to a later genetic analysis, donors in an Asian-associated ancestry cluster had fewer N-insertions in productive TCRs than the roughly 670-donor mean. In a later analysis, HLA-associated TCR beta chains were found to be more clonally expanded and to have lower generation probabilities than equally common non-associated chains. A cluster of highly shared sequence variants was judged likely to represent a technical artifact of the sequencing pipeline. In a later analysis, several top co-occurrence clusters were reported to appear linked to parvovirus B19, influenza, CMV and Epstein-Barr virus. Because the 87-base-pair reads could not distinguish some IMGT-functional V segments, including TRBV6-2 and TRBV6-3, those segments were excluded. A further reported finding was that TCR beta sequences accurately predicted the HLA-A and HLA-B alleles for most subjects in the first cohort. Specific HLA alleles were associated with more than 15,000 TCR beta sequences at a false discovery rate of 0.05 in a later analysis. In the study, around 150 TCR beta chains were listed as associated with cytomegalovirus.

The cohort was made up of 500 to 850 healthy bone marrow donors. All cohort members were sampled while nominally healthy, although unrecorded immune exposures were likely present. The donor tested CMV seronegative, placing the donor among the 350 to 400 seronegative members of the cohort. Each donor provided a peripheral blood sample, and peripheral blood mononuclear cells were used for TCR beta sequencing. The Qiagen DNeasy Blood Extraction Kit was used to extract genomic DNA from the blood cell samples. Germline trimming: 4 bases from V, 10 bases from J; junction bases outside gene matches: 7. The CDR3 runs 14 amino acids, cysteine and phenylalanine included. Just the 42-base CDR3 DNA is kept, in frame starting at base 1. CDR1 is given as LNHDA and CDR2 as SQIVND, both from the germline V gene (reference sequence). This clone was counted once. Its antigen has not been determined. No much larger clone is present one base from it, and per-base qualities are unavailable.

The protocol used for the library was the immunoSEQ multiplex PCR assay. A mixture of 60 forward primers for TCR Vbeta segments and 13 reverse primers for TCR Jbeta segments was used in the multiplex PCR. Amplification of the CDR3 region of rearranged TCR beta genes was performed with a multiplex PCR assay on genomic DNA. On the Illumina HiSeq System, the amplified TCR beta libraries were sequenced as 87-base-pair reads. Per the source publication's procedure: In a later analysis, around 80 million unique TCR beta chains were counted across the roughly 670 repertoires, and about 10 million of these chains were shared by at least two donors. A nearest-neighbor algorithm error-corrected the raw reads and collapsed the reads into unique sequences, merging closely related sequences to remove PCR and sequencing errors. To assign V, D and J gene segments, CDR3 sequences were aligned to IMGT reference sequences. For a sequence to be retained, a match of at least six nucleotides was required to both a V gene segment and a J gene segment. A rearrangement counted as productive if the CDR3 had no stop codons and remained in frame with V and J, and every other rearrangement counted as non-productive. CDR3 was defined by IMGT convention, running from the second conserved V-encoded cysteine to the conserved J-encoded phenylalanine. The earlier analysis of more than 450 of the donors excluded sequences that lacked an unambiguous match to a single V gene segment. In an earlier analysis of some 590 of the donors, a V segment was called functional when productive rearrangements were above 56.7%, and segregating when the standard deviation between donors exceeded 5%. A statistical classification framework was built for diagnosing cytomegalovirus status from the catalog of TCR beta chain sequences. In a later analysis, V and J genes were assigned by comparing TCR nucleotide sequences against IMGT/GENE-DB human TR gene sequences. Using the TCRdist pipeline, a later analysis assigned CDR3 sequences along with most-parsimonious VDJ recombination scenarios. In a later analysis, every TCR beta chain was defined by the combination of its CDR3 amino acid sequence and its V-gene family, and reads without a unique V-gene family were dropped. A later analysis removed 592 highly shared, low-generation-probability nucleotide sequences to deal with suspected cross-contamination and a sequencing artifact. In a later analysis, a clonal expansion index was calculated for each public chain from normalized within-repertoire ranks of inferred template counts. In a later analysis, generation probabilities were computed with a VDJ recombination model fitted to out-of-frame rearrangements, and the resulting probabilities were checked against IGoR. A later analysis scored TCR-TCR, TCR-HLA and TCR-CMV co-occurrence with hypergeometric tests, applying a repertoire-size bias correction to TCR pairs. To estimate false discovery rates, a later analysis permuted the HLA or CMV assignments 20 times. In a later analysis, co-occurring TCRs were grouped using DBSCAN, and TCRdist sequence similarity was added for clustering within HLA-allele-positive subsets. For co-occurrence clustering, repertoires with fewer than 30,000 or more than 120,000 public chains were excluded, along with a handful of repertoires with anomalous nucleotide sharing. In TCRdb, the immuneACCESS table is reduced to in-frame sequences with V and J assigned. These tables do not hold every clone; where another copy was compared, an unresolved V gene accounts for under half, and the others remain unexplained. V, J and clone size derive from that table, while D and trimming were established from the DNA sequence. This sample is represented by about 90,000 clones; around three fifths of them were singletons. The ten largest clones capture under 4% of the sample.

The rearranged chain carries TRBV19 and TRBJ2-1; TRBD1 fits 10 bases in the junction. The sequence was obtained from a young man in good health and CMV-seronegative. The specimen sequenced was PBMCs. In nucleotide form, the sequence is TGTGCCAGTAGTACCGACAGGGGGCGGGGAGAGCAGTTCTTC. Its protein product is CASSTDRGRGEQFF.